Presented here are 19 T cell receptor beta chains from one specimen sequenced in a study of T cells after somatic rescue of genetic block. This table comes from immunoSEQ multiplex PCR, and its TCRdb copy is limited to in-frame clones, with some not included. The sample carries more than 70,000 clones, more than 80% recorded once. The sample was peripheral blood mononuclear cells (PBMCs). The receptor set was obtained from a woman between 18 and 29 years old.

V gene TRBV2 combines with J gene TRBJ2-3, with a possible D match to TRBD2 (6 bases). CDR3 length: 16 residues. The V end was cut by 8 bases, the J end by 3 bases, with 21 bases between. Per germline, CDR1 SNHLY and CDR2 FYNNEI. The CDR3 DNA sequence: TGTGCCAGCCCCAAGGCGGGCGGGGTGAGGACAGATACGCAGTATTTT. Translating gives CASPKAGGVRTDTQYF.

This rearrangement joins TRBV5-1 to TRBJ1-1; D is ambiguous. Germline values: CDR1 SGHRS, CDR2 YFSETQ. Trimming pared 0 bases from V and 1 base from J, leaving 10 bases between. The CDR3 contains 15 residues. CDR3 nucleotides: TGCGCCAGCAGCTTGGAGACGGTGGGGAACACTGAAGCTTTCTTT. It is translated as CASSLETVGNTEAFF.

This clone was recorded only once. The V and J genes are TRBV27 and TRBJ2-7, with 9 bases that match TRBD2. The CDR3 consists of 16 residues. After removal of 2 bases from V and 4 bases from J, the junction contained 9 bases not matched to a gene. The germline gives CDR1 MNHEY, CDR2 SMNVEV (reference sequence). CDR3: CASSLVGSGRNYEQYF. The CDR3 DNA sequence: TGTGCCAGCAGTTTAGTGGGTAGCGGGAGAAATTACGAGCAGTACTTC.

This chain connects TRBV6-5 to TRBJ2-7; 7 bases map to TRBD1. CDR3 length: 13 amino acids. The J segment lost 0 bases and the V segment lost 6 bases, leaving 2 bases of the junction unmatched. The germline V gene encodes CDR1 MNHEY and CDR2 SVGAGI. The CDR3 is CASRGDSSYEQYF. DNA of the CDR3: TGTGCCAGCAGGGGGGACAGCTCCTACGAGCAGTACTTC.

The genes are TRBV19 and TRBJ1-5; D possibly corresponds to TRBD1 (6 bases). CDR3 length: 15 amino acids. Trimming removed 5 bases at V and 3 bases at J, with 14 bases between. CDR1 LNHDA and CDR2 SQIVND come from the germline V gene (reference sequence). The CDR3 coding sequence is TGTGCCAGTAGTCTCTCAGGACAGCCCAATCAGCCCCAGCATTTT. It yields the protein CASSLSGQPNQPQHF.

This clone was found once. This rearrangement joins TRBV4-1 to TRBJ2-5; TRBD2 aligns across 8 bases. The J call is in doubt because the DNA end fits TRBJ2-7 better. The CDR3 loop spans 20 amino acids. Per germline, CDR1 MGHRA and CDR2 YSYEKL. This CDR3 reads CASSQALLAGNRFLSYEQYF. The CDR3 DNA reads TGCGCCAGCAGCCAAGCGCTCCTAGCGGGCAACCGGTTCCTCTCCTACGAGCAGTACTTC.

The rearrangement uses TRBV6-6 and TRBJ2-3; tentatively, D is TRBD2 (5 bases). The CDR3 consists of 13 residues. The V gene lost 6 bases and the J gene lost 2 bases, with 9 bases spanning the gap. The germline gives CDR1 MNHNY, CDR2 SVGAGI (reference sequence). The CDR3 nucleotides read TGTGCCAGCAGGGAGCGGTTCACAGATACGCAGTATTTT. Amino acids: CASRERFTDTQYF.

This chain uses TRBV9 with TRBJ2-3; 8 bases map to TRBD2. The CDR3 sequence is 15 residues long. V trimming: 0 bases; J trimming: 5 bases; junction bases outside the gene matches: 5. CDR1 and CDR2 from the germline V gene are SGDLS and YYNGEE. CDR3 protein: CASSVATSGRDTQYF. The CDR3 DNA reads TGTGCCAGCAGCGTAGCTACTAGCGGCAGAGATACGCAGTATTTT. Drawing the rest from reference TRBV9 and TRBJ2-3, the complete variable domain is DSGVTQTPKHLITATGQRVTLRCSPRSGDLSVYWYQQSLDQGLQFLIQYYNGEERAKGNILERFSAQQFPDLHSELNLSSLELGDSALYFCASSVATSGRDTQYFGPGTRLTVL.

This clone occurred once. V gene TRBV4-3 combines with J gene TRBJ2-7, with no clear D. This CDR3 is built from 14 residues. Per germline, CDR1 LGHNA and CDR2 YSLEER. Deletions cut 2 bases from V and 2 bases from J, with 10 bases between. The CDR3 bases are TGCGCCAGCAGCCAACAAGACTCCACCTACGAGCAGTACTTC. Translating it yields CASSQQDSTYEQYF.

This clone has more than one count but fewer than ten. V usage is TRBV11-1 and J usage is TRBJ2-7; 12 nucleotides align to TRBD1. CDR1 is SGHAT and CDR2 is FQDESV in the germline V gene (reference sequence). V shed 1 base and J 7 bases; nucleotides not matched to a gene: 17. CDR3 length equals 19 residues. The CDR3 DNA follows: TGTGCCAGCAGCTTAGTGGCCGGGACAGGGGGCTCTTCTCTCGGAGAGCAGTACTTC. Translation gives CASSLVAGTGGSSLGEQYF.

This chain joins TRBV19 and TRBJ1-4; D unclear. This CDR3 comprises 16 residues. Trimming shortened V by 3 bases and J by 2 bases, and 13 bases separated the two germline ends. In germline, CDR1 is LNHDA, CDR2 SQIVND (reference sequence). CDR3 DNA sequence: TGTGCCAGTAGTATCGGCTTCTCATCGACTAATGAAAAACTGTTTTTT. It yields the protein CASSIGFSSTNEKLFF.

This chain links TRBV27 with TRBJ1-2; TRBD1 might be the D (5 bases). Looked up from germline, CDR1 is MNHEY and CDR2 is SMNVEV (reference sequence). This CDR3 is built from 14 residues. Trimming cost V 1 base and J 6 bases, with 12 bases left between them. In DNA form, the CDR3 reads TGTGCCAGCAGTTTATTTGCAGGGTCGCATGGCTACACCTTC. It yields the protein CASSLFAGSHGYTF.

The rearrangement links TRBV9 to TRBJ1-2; no firm D call. V lost 4 bases and J 8 bases, leaving 15 bases between the germline ends. From germline, CDR1 is SGDLS and CDR2 YYNGEE. The CDR3 extends over 13 amino acids. The CDR3 spells CASSWSPPEGYTF. As DNA, the CDR3 is TGTGCCAGCAGCTGGTCCCCCCCGGAGGGCTACACCTTC.

The gene calls are TRBV30 and TRBJ2-2; D is unresolved. Between the trimmed V and J ends, which lost 0 bases and 3 bases, there was a span of 11 bases. Per germline, CDR1 GTSNPN and CDR2 SVGIG (reference sequence). The length of the CDR3 is 15 residues. CDR3 region: CAWSVPSMDTGELFF. CDR3 bases: TGTGCCTGGAGTGTACCGAGTATGGACACCGGGGAGCTGTTTTTT.

The V call is TRBV10-2, the J call TRBJ2-5, with TRBD1 matching 7 bases. J was trimmed by 1 base and V by 5 bases; bases with no gene match: 7. CDR3 length: 15 residues. CDR1 is WSHSY, CDR2 SAAADI, per germline. In DNA, the CDR3 is TGCGCCAGCAGTCAACCAAGGACAGGCCAAGAGACCCAGTACTTC. As protein: CASSQPRTGQETQYF.

The genes are TRBV28 and TRBJ2-7; D is unresolved. CDR1 is MDHEN and CDR2 is SYDVKM in the germline V gene. The CDR3 covers 14 residues. Deletions cut 6 bases from V and 0 bases from J, with 12 bases between. CDR3 in DNA: TGTGCCAGCAGCCCGCGGCCTAGCTCCTACGAGCAGTACTTC. Encoded protein: CASSPRPSSYEQYF.

The J gene is TRBJ1-1, the V gene TRBV11-2; no firm D call. The CDR3 is 13 residues long. Trimming cost V 3 bases and J 1 base, with 6 bases left between them. Germline CDR1 is SGHAT and CDR2 is FQNNGV. The CDR3 region has the DNA TGTGCCAGCAGCTTGGGGAGGAACACTGAAGCTTTCTTT. Translated, it gives CASSLGRNTEAFF.

This rearrangement joins TRBV18 to TRBJ2-1; 11 nucleotides line up with TRBD2. The CDR3 loop spans 15 amino acids. Germline loops: CDR1 KGHSH, CDR2 LQKENI. V shed 5 bases and J 4 bases; nucleotides not matched to a gene: 4. The CDR3 DNA follows: TGTGCCAGCTCAGTAGCGGGAGGGCCGTACAATGAGCAGTTCTTC. It translates to CASSVAGGPYNEQFF.

The chain recombines TRBV29-1 with TRBJ2-7; 7 nucleotides agree with TRBD1. Germline V gene sequence: CDR1 SQVTM, CDR2 ANQGSEA. The CDR3 totals 13 residues. Trimming at V came to 0 bases and at J to 3 bases, leaving 2 bases not matched to a gene. CDR3 in amino acids: CSVEEAGGYEQYF. In DNA form, the CDR3 reads TGCAGCGTTGAAGAGGCAGGGGGCTACGAGCAGTACTTC.